This passage covers 7 T cell receptor beta chains from one sample sequenced in a study of T cell changes during pregnancy in multiple sclerosis. Clones were sequenced by immunoSEQ multiplex PCR, and TCRdb holds only the in-frame ones, with some missing. The repertoire includes around 40,000 clones, around 90% of them detected once, and 0.75% to 0.9% sits in the top ten. The starting material was CD4+ T cells from peripheral blood mononuclear cells, obtained after pregnancy. Source of these receptors: a female donor in good health, enrolled as a control in a pregnancy study.

V gene TRBV7-2 combines with J gene TRBJ2-5; TRBD2 matches at 14 bases. The V and J ends lost 8 bases and 9 bases, in that order; junction bases with no gene match: 11. The CDR3 runs to 15 residues. Germline loops: CDR1 SGHTA, CDR2 FQGNSA. This chain's CDR3 is CASATRTSGGSPQYF. As DNA, the CDR3 is TGTGCCAGCGCCACCCGGACTAGCGGGGGGTCCCCCCAGTACTTC.

J is TRBJ2-1 and V is TRBV7-2, with a tentative D call TRBD1 (6 bases). The CDR3 is 16 residues long. Germline assignment: CDR1 SGHTA and CDR2 FQGNSA. The V and J ends lost 0 bases and 0 bases respectively, with 9 bases between them. CDR3 residues: CASSLAGTSSYNEQFF. In DNA form, the CDR3 reads TGTGCCAGCAGCTTAGCCGGGACAAGCTCCTACAATGAGCAGTTCTTC.

This clone appeared a single time. As DNA, the CDR3 is TGTGCCAGCAGCGCCGGGACTAGCGGGGGGCGGGAGTACCAAGAGACCCAGTACTTC. Encoded protein: CASSAGTSGGREYQETQYF. The gene calls are TRBV9 and TRBJ2-5, with TRBD2 matching 15 bases. The CDR3 sequence is 19 residues long. CDR1 SGDLS and CDR2 YYNGEE come from the germline V gene. The J segment lost 0 bases and the V segment lost 3 bases, leaving 9 bases of the junction unmatched.

The chain is built from TRBV11-3 and TRBJ2-5, with D possibly TRBD2 on 7 matching bases. Germline CDR1 and CDR2: SGHNT and YENEEA. The CDR3 totals 14 residues. Trimming pared 5 bases from V and 2 bases from J, leaving 12 bases between. The DNA of the CDR3 is TGTGCCAGCAGCCGGGGGGCTGCACAAGAGACCCAGTACTTC. Amino acid sequence: CASSRGAAQETQYF. Together with reference TRBV11-3 and TRBJ2-5, the CDR3 gives the full variable domain: EAGVVQSPRYKIIEKKQPVAFWCNPISGHNTLYWYLQNLGQGPELLIRYENEEAVDDSQLPKDRFSAERLKGVDSTLKIQPAELGDSAVYLCASSRGAAQETQYFGPGTRLLVL.

The chain has TRBV4-2 and TRBJ2-3, with unresolved D. V was cut by 0 bases and J by 2 bases, with 9 bases left in between. CDR3 length: 15 residues. Germline CDR1 LGHNA, CDR2 YNFKEQ. The CDR3 spells CASSQDQIPTDTQYF. CDR3 sequence (DNA): TGTGCCAGCAGCCAAGATCAGATTCCCACAGATACGCAGTATTTT.

CDR3 sequence reads: CASSSHPGGKVYEQYF. The CDR3 DNA reads TGTGCCAGCAGCTCACACCCGGGGGGGAAAGTCTACGAGCAGTACTTC. The gene calls are TRBV5-4 and TRBJ2-7; 8 bases line up with TRBD2. J was trimmed by 3 bases and V by 3 bases; bases with no gene match: 11. The V gene's germline CDR1 is SGHNT and CDR2 YYREEE (reference sequence). This CDR3 spans 16 amino acids.

This chain links TRBV5-1 with TRBJ1-1, with D hard to call. The CDR3 totals 14 residues. CDR1 is SGHRS, CDR2 YFSETQ, per germline. Trimming stripped 0 bases from V and 4 bases from J, with 10 bases between. The CDR3 protein is CASSLARGATEAFF. In DNA form, the CDR3 reads TGCGCCAGCAGCTTGGCCCGAGGAGCCACTGAAGCTTTCTTT.